What follows is one T cell receptor (beta chain) and its context. This sample stems from a study of CD8 T cells in Susac syndrome. CDR3 length equals 14 residues. The germline V and J ends were trimmed by 0 bases and 4 bases, with 7 bases remaining between them. The germline CDR1 and CDR2 sequences are MNHEY and SVGEGT. With random hexamers, reverse transcription was performed on roughly 0.45 to 1 ug of RNA. The immunoSEQ assay covered 54 Vbeta and 13 Jbeta segments for CDR3. TCRdb called the immunoSEQ multiplex PCR reads again in MiXCR, with one record for every CDR3 protein. The table has around 45,000 distinct CDR3 sequences, 90% to 95% seen once.

The sequence derives from a human donor in good health. Sequenced sample: CD8+ T cells from PBMCs. The chain recombines TRBV6-2 or TRBV6-3 with TRBJ2-4, with D unclear. CDR3 in DNA: TGTGCCAGCAGTTACTCCGGGCAGAAAAACATTCAGTACTTC. It is translated as CASSYSGQKNIQYF.